One sample yielded the 7 T cell receptor beta chains listed below, sequenced in a study of cytomegalovirus exposure and HLA in healthy donors (dated by TCRdb to about 2017). Libraries came from the immunoSEQ multiplex PCR assay. For the multiplex PCR, a mixture combining 60 forward primers for TCR Vbeta segments and 13 reverse primers for TCR Jbeta segments was used. What TCRdb holds here is the immuneACCESS table cut down to in-frame rearrangements. Part of the clones is not present; checked against another copy, under half of the missing clones reflect an unresolved V gene, and the others are unexplained. For this sample there are about 160,000 clones; around four fifths appear just once. 1.1% to 1.5% of the sample is held by the ten biggest clonotypes. Specimen: PBMCs. The receptors shown here come from a woman under 40 in good health and CMV-seronegative.

This sequence joins TRBV2 and TRBJ2-1; TRBD1 agrees at 7 bases. This CDR3 comprises 12 residues. V was clipped by 5 bases and J by 6 bases; unmatched bases: 1. Germline V gene sequence: CDR1 SNHLY, CDR2 FYNNEI. In DNA, the CDR3 is TGTGCCAGCAGTTCAGGGGGCAATGAGCAGTTCTTC. Translated, it gives CASSSGGNEQFF. The whole variable domain, filled in from reference TRBV2 and TRBJ2-1, reads EPEVTQTPSHQVTQMGQEVILRCVPISNHLYFYWYRQILGQKVEFLVSFYNNEISEKSEIFDDQFSVERPDGSNFTLKIRSTKLEDSAMYFCASSSGGNEQFFGPGTRLTVL.

This CDR3 reads CASNAGTGAAQPQHF. The CDR3 DNA is TGTGCCAGCAACGCCGGGACAGGGGCGGCTCAGCCCCAGCATTTT. The chain uses TRBV2 and TRBJ1-5; TRBD1 matches 10 bases. V lost 7 bases and J lost 6; bases outside the gene matches: 9. The germline gives CDR1 SNHLY, CDR2 FYNNEI. CDR3 length equals 15 residues. Combining the CDR3 with reference TRBV2 and TRBJ1-5 gives the whole variable domain EPEVTQTPSHQVTQMGQEVILRCVPISNHLYFYWYRQILGQKVEFLVSFYNNEISEKSEIFDDQFSVERPDGSNFTLKIRSTKLEDSAMYFCASNAGTGAAQPQHFGDGTRLSIL.

The V call is TRBV15, the J call TRBJ2-5, with D maybe TRBD2 (5 bases). Germline CDR1 is LNHNV and CDR2 is YYDKDF (reference sequence). Trimming stripped 0 bases from V and 2 bases from J, with 16 bases between. The CDR3 contains 17 residues. CDR3 in DNA: TGTGCCACCAGCAGAGACAGCTACCCCGGCGGGCAAGAGACCCAGTACTTC. This codes for CATSRDSYPGGQETQYF.

The chain combines TRBV7-9 with TRBJ1-3; weak D call: TRBD1 (6 bases). The CDR3 is 18 amino acids. Germline V gene lookup returns CDR1 SEHNR and CDR2 FQNEAQ (reference sequence). Trimming removed 1 base from V and 0 bases from J, with 16 bases in between. CDR3 coding DNA: TGTGCCAGCAGCTTAGTTTACACGACAGGTACCTCTGGAAACACCATATATTTT. It encodes CASSLVYTTGTSGNTIYF.

This chain connects TRBV5-4 to TRBJ1-2; D call uncertain. Germline V lookup: CDR1 SGHNT, CDR2 YYREEE (reference sequence). The length of the CDR3 is 14 residues. The V end lost 4 bases, the J end lost 5 bases, and 15 bases lay between the germline ends. CDR3 nucleotides: TGTGCCAGCAGCCTGGGCCCGGCGGCTTATGGCTACACCTTC. It codes for CASSLGPAAYGYTF.

This chain joins TRBV5-1 and TRBJ1-6, with 7 bases aligning to TRBD1. V shed 0 bases, J shed 8 bases, and the junction held 5 bases outside the gene matches. The CDR3 covers 15 residues. CDR1 and CDR2 from the germline V gene are SGHRS and YFSETQ. CDR3 loop: CASSLAGQRYSPLHF. The CDR3 DNA is TGCGCCAGCAGCTTGGCGGGACAGCGATATTCACCCCTCCACTTT.

The chain uses TRBV4-1 and TRBJ1-2; 11 bases align to TRBD1. There are 18 residues in the CDR3. V shed 4 bases, J shed 4 bases, and the junction held 14 bases outside the gene matches. Looked up from germline, CDR1 is MGHRA and CDR2 is YSYEKL. The CDR3 DNA reads as TGCGCCAGCAGCCCAACTAGGACAGGGGGCTTTAACCTCTATGGCTACACCTTC. Its protein is CASSPTRTGGFNLYGYTF.